This T cell receptor (beta chain) was recorded in a study of blood T cells in healthy people across ages. This clonotype showed up just once. In germline, CDR1 is LGHDT, CDR2 YNNKEL (reference sequence). This CDR3 is built from 15 residues. Together with a sample-barcoded 5' primer, a J-beta primer mix was included in a second PCR lasting 7 to 11 cycles. Each CDR3 protein is one row after TCRdb ran MiXCR on the 5' RACE reads. The sample lists about 1.4 million distinct CDR3 sequences, approximately 59% seen once, with approximately 7% in the top ten. The chain employs TRBV3-1 and TRBJ2-4, with D perhaps matching TRBD2 (6 bases). The tail of the sequence fits TRBJ2-7 better, so the J call may be wrong. Material for sequencing was blood. This TCR derives from a man in his late teens or twenties in good health. The CDR3 coding sequence is TGTGCCAGCAGCCCAACCGGGACTCGGGATTACGAGCAGTACTTC. It is translated as CASSPTGTRDYEQYF.